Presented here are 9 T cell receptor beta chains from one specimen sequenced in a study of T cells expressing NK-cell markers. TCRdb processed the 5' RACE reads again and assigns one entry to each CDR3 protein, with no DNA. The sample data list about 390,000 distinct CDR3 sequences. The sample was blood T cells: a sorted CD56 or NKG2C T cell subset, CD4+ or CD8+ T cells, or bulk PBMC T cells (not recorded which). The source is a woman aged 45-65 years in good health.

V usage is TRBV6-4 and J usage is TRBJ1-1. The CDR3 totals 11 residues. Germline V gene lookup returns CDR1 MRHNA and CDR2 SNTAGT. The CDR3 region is CASSDGGRTFF.

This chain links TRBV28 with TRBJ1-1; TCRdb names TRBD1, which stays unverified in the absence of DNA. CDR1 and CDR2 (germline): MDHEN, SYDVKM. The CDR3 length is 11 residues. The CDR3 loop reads CAGGKGVEAFF.

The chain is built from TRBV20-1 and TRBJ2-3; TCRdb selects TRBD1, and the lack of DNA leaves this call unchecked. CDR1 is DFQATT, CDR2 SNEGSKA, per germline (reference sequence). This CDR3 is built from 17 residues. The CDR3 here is CSASPPGTGVFTDTQYF.

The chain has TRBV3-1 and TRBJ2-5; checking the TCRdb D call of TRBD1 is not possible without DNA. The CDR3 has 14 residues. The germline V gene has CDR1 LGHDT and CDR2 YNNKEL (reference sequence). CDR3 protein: CASSHGKGEETQYF.

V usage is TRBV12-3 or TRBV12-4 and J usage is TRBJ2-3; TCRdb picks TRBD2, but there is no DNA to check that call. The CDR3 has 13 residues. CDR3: CASSLIGLNTQYF.

The chain's CDR3 is CASRKVREGQPQHF. The chain combines TRBV28 with TRBJ1-5; checking the TCRdb D call of TRBD1 is not possible without DNA. Germline CDR1 reads MDHEN; CDR2 reads SYDVKM. The CDR3 runs to 14 residues.

CDR3 sequence reads: CASSLSGSNQPQHF. This chain joins TRBV12-3 or TRBV12-4 and TRBJ1-5; TCRdb lists TRBD1, though no DNA is available to test this call. This CDR3 is 14 amino acids long.

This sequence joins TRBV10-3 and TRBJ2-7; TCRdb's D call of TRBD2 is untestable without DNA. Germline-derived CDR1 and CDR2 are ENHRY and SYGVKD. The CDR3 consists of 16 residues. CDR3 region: CAILGGKEGASYEQYF.

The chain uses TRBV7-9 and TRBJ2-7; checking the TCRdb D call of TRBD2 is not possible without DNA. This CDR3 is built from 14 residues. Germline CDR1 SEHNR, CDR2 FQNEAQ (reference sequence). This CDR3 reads CASSYHSGSYEQYF.